The 23 T cell receptor beta chains reported below all come from one sample, sequenced in a study of tumor and adjacent non-tumor tissue in lung cancer. TCRbeta libraries were built with three rounds of nested PCR, modified from ARM-PCR. Each CDR3 protein gets one entry after TCRdb re-called the multiplex PCR reads with MiXCR. The sample holds approximately 79,000 distinct CDR3 sequences, about two thirds seen once. No cell sorting was done before RNA was extracted from the tissue. Sample: lung tumor tissue. The receptors were sampled from a woman aged 40-49 years with non-small cell lung cancer.

Details on this clonotype: One base away lies a much larger clone, so this may be a sequencing read error. The chain couples TRBV5-6 to TRBJ1-3; D call uncertain. The germline CDR1 and CDR2 sequences are SGHDT and YYEEEE. CDR3 length: 12 residues. CDR3 in amino acids: CTSSRTGNTIYF. CDR3 nucleotides: TGTACCAGCAGCCGGACGGGAAACACCATATATTTT. Full variable domain (outside the CDR3, taken from reference TRBV5-6 and TRBJ1-3): DAGVTQSPTHLIKTRGQQVTLRCSPKSGHDTVSWYQQALGQGPQFIFQYYEEEERQRGNFPDRFSGHQFPNYSSELNVNALLLGDSALYLCTSSRTGNTIYFGEGSWLTVV.

Comments on this clonotype: A much larger clone differs by one base, so this may be a read error. This chain links TRBV20-1 with TRBJ2-6; TRBD2 matches at 7 bases. V was clipped by 3 bases and J by 3 bases; unmatched bases: 8. CDR3 size: 16 residues. Germline-derived CDR1 and CDR2 are DFQATT and SNEGSKA (reference sequence). CDR3 DNA: TGCAGTGCTAGCGTGGGAGGGCCAGGTGGGGCCAACGTCCTGACTTTC. Its protein is CSASVGGPGGANVLTF.

In this sample, this clonotype turned up once. The germline gene is not matched at one end of the junction; a read error may be the cause. V and J are TRBV6-1 and TRBJ2-3, with D possibly TRBD1 on 6 matching bases. The V gene's germline CDR1 is MNHNS and CDR2 SASEGT. This CDR3 is 11 amino acids long. The CDR3: CASTRTDTLYF. The CDR3 region has the DNA TGTGCCAGCACTAGGACAGATACGCTGTATTTT.

Turning to this clonotype: One end of the junction fails to match germline, which may point to a read error. The rearrangement joins TRBV6-5 to TRBJ1-6; no reliable D call. CDR1 MNHEY and CDR2 SVGAGI come from the germline V gene. The CDR3 is 14 amino acids. The CDR3 nucleotides read TGTGCCAGCAGTTACGAGGGTGTAGGTACACCCCTACACTTT. Residues: CASSYEGVGTPLHF.

As to this clonotype: A read error may produce the germline difference seen at one junction end. The chain is built from TRBV11-3 and TRBJ2-1; D is perhaps TRBD2 (7 bases). The germline V gene has CDR1 SGHNT and CDR2 YENEEA. CDR3 size: 14 residues. The CDR3 protein is CAGSPGQRGNEQFF. Written as DNA, the CDR3 is TGTGCCGGCAGTCCCGGACAGCGGGGCAATGAGCAGTTCTTC.

The J gene is TRBJ2-4, the V gene TRBV12-3 or TRBV12-4; 10 bases fit TRBD1. J lost 14 bases, V lost 5 bases, and 9 bases had no gene match. The CDR3 has 13 residues. CDR3 amino acids: CASSKGQGRIKYF. CDR3 nucleotide sequence: TGTGCCAGCAGTAAGGGACAGGGGAGGATTAAGTACTTC.

The chain is built from TRBV6-1 and TRBJ2-3; no reliable D call. Germline V gene data show CDR1 as MNHNS and CDR2 as SASEGT. Trimming removed 6 bases from V and 8 bases from J, with 15 bases in between. The CDR3 has 13 residues. DNA for the CDR3: TGTGCCAGCAGCCGACTCATCCCAAGTACGCAGTATTTT. It is translated as CASSRLIPSTQYF.

On this clonotype itself: With a much larger clone just one base away, this may be a read error. The chain uses TRBV7-2 and TRBJ2-3; D possibly corresponds to TRBD1 (5 bases). The CDR3 runs 11 residues. CDR1 and CDR2 from the germline V gene are SGHTA and FQGNSA. Between the trimmed V and J ends, which lost 8 bases and 7 bases, there was a span of 10 bases. Here the CDR3 reads CTSLKGNTQYF. CDR3 bases: TGTACCAGCTTGAAGGGGAATACGCAGTATTTT.

Concerning this clonotype: Given a much more abundant clone one base away, this may be a read error. The chain combines TRBV20-1 with TRBJ2-7, with D maybe TRBD2 (5 bases). CDR3 length equals 14 residues. Trimming cost V 6 bases and J 0 bases, with 15 bases left between them. The germline gives CDR1 DFQATT, CDR2 SNEGSKA (reference sequence). The DNA of the CDR3 is TGCAGTGCCCCCCGGACTCCGAACTCCTACGAGCAGTACTTC. Its translation is CSAPRTPNSYEQYF.

The J gene is TRBJ2-7, the V gene TRBV11-2; D perhaps matches TRBD2 (5 bases). The CDR3 extends over 18 amino acids. Germline CDR1 SGHAT, CDR2 FQNNGV. The V gene lost 3 bases and the J gene lost 9 bases, with 30 bases spanning the gap. The DNA of the CDR3 is TGTGCCAGCAGCTTTCTTTTCGGGCGGAGCACCCCGGGAATTGGGCAGTACTTC. It codes for CASSFLFGRSTPGIGQYF.

This clonotype occurred a few times. The gene calls are TRBV11-2 and TRBJ2-1; D unresolved. The V gene's germline CDR1 is SGHAT and CDR2 FQNNGV. The CDR3 is 17 residues long. The CDR3 loop is CVNSSRWWANTYNEQFF. In DNA, the CDR3 is TGTGTCAACAGCTCCCGTTGGTGGGCCAATACCTACAATGAGCAGTTCTTC.

Notes on this clonotype: A junction boundary mismatches the germline segment, possibly from a read error. V gene TRBV11-2 combines with J gene TRBJ2-1; 12 bases are a match to TRBD2. This CDR3 spans 17 amino acids. Germline assignment: CDR1 SGHAT and CDR2 FQNNGV. The CDR3 region has the DNA TGTCCCAGCAGCCTTCGGGCGACTAGCGGGAGTGTCAATGAGCAGTTTTTC. Translating gives CPSSLRATSGSVNEQFF.

With respect to this clonotype: No conserved phenylalanine or tryptophan is present at the end of the CDR3, so a read error is the likely explanation. The DNA is left out, because the CDR3 cannot be placed on it with certainty; the CDR3 is given as TCRdb lists it. The chain joins TRBV11-2 to TRBJ1-2; the D segment call TRBD1 is taken from the table without a DNA check. Germline V gives CDR1 SGHAT, CDR2 FQNNGV. From its first to its last residue, the CDR3 has 14 amino acids. CDR3 region: CASSLPQGTYGYTL.

With regard to this clonotype: One base away lies a much larger clone, so this may be a sequencing read error. CDR3 sequence: CASSFLGGSNSALHF. Written as DNA, the CDR3 is TGTGCCAGCAGCTTCTTAGGAGGGTCGAATTCAGCCCTCCACTTT. V gene TRBV5-8 combines with J gene TRBJ1-6, with unresolved D. CDR3 length: 15 residues. CDR1 and CDR2 from the germline V gene are SGHTS and YDEGEE.

This clonotype was observed a single time. Mismatch with germline at one junction end may stem from a read error. This rearrangement joins TRBV29-1 to TRBJ2-1; D might be TRBD2 (6 bases). The CDR3 is 16 residues long. CDR1 is SQVTM, CDR2 ANQGSEA, per germline. This CDR3 is CSVEAHKRESFNEQFF. Written as DNA, the CDR3 is TGCAGCGTTGAAGCCCACAAACGGGAGTCCTTCAATGAGCAGTTCTTC.

Of note for this clonotype: An end of the junction differs from the germline gene, which may be a read error. The chain uses TRBV4-1 and TRBJ1-6, with unresolved D. This CDR3 spans 14 amino acids. In germline, CDR1 is MGHRA, CDR2 YSYEKL. DNA of the CDR3: TGCGCCAGAAGCCCCGGACTCAACAATTCATCCCTCCACTTT. Its translation is CARSPGLNNSSLHF.

Turning to this clonotype: A read error may account for a junction end that differs from germline. This rearrangement joins TRBV6-1 to TRBJ2-1, with 7 bases fitting TRBD2. Germline-derived CDR1 and CDR2 are MNHNS and SASEGT. CDR3 length: 16 residues. In DNA form, the CDR3 reads TGTGCCAGCAGCTTCTCCAGCGGGGTGGCGAACAATGAGCAATACTTC. It codes for CASSFSSGVANNEQYF.

The rearrangement joins TRBV11-1 to TRBJ2-7; possible D gene TRBD1, 5 bases. The CDR3 length is 14 residues. V lost 6 bases and J lost 3, with 15 bases in between. Germline V gene lookup returns CDR1 SGHAT and CDR2 FQDESV (reference sequence). The CDR3 spells CASSLMLDSYEQYF. The CDR3 DNA follows: TGTGCCAGCAGTTTAATGCTCGACAGCTACGAGCAGTACTTC.

On this clonotype itself: Relative to the germline gene, one junction end is altered; a read error may explain this. CDR3 sequence: CASRLTQDERYF. CDR3 nucleotide sequence: TGTGCCAGCAGGTTAACCCAGGATGAGCGGTACTTC. This chain joins TRBV11-2 and TRBJ2-7; D call uncertain. Germline CDR1 and CDR2: SGHAT and FQNNGV. This CDR3 region has 12 residues.

A word on this clonotype: Mismatch with germline at one junction end may stem from a read error. The chain recombines TRBV29-1 with TRBJ2-3; 7 nucleotides align to TRBD1. The CDR3 sequence is 13 residues long. Germline V gives CDR1 SQVTM, CDR2 ANQGSEA. The CDR3 DNA reads TGCAGAGGCGGAGTTACGGGGACAGATACGCATTATTTT. It is translated as CRGGVTGTDTHYF.

This rearrangement joins TRBV12-3 or TRBV12-4 to TRBJ1-1; D is unclear. This CDR3 comprises 12 residues. CDR3 loop: CTNSLIPEKAFF. Written as DNA, the CDR3 is TGTACCAACAGTTTAATTCCAGAGAAAGCTTTCTTT.

This clonotype was counted at least ten times. The chain combines TRBV6-6 with TRBJ1-2, with 11 bases identical to TRBD1. The germline V gene has CDR1 MNHNY and CDR2 SVGAGI (reference sequence). After removal of 2 bases from V and 5 bases from J, the junction contained 4 bases not matched to a gene. The CDR3 covers 15 residues. CDR3 protein: CASSYLGTGGYGYTF. CDR3 DNA sequence: TGTGCCAGCAGTTACCTTGGGACAGGGGGATATGGCTACACCTTC.

A word on this clonotype: One end of the junction is discordant with germline, which a read error may explain. The chain has TRBV5-5 and TRBJ2-7, with TRBD2 as a possible D gene (5 bases). CDR1 is SGHKS and CDR2 is YYEKEE in the germline V gene (reference sequence). The CDR3 runs 13 residues. The DNA for the CDR3 is TGTGCCAGCAGCCGGGATCCCGCCTACGAGCAGTATTTC. Its protein product is CASSRDPAYEQYF.